The 23 T cell receptor beta chains below were found in one sample sequenced in a study of shared clonotypes between healthy human individuals. Sequencing was performed with immunoSEQ multiplex PCR; in TCRdb, only in-frame clones are kept and a portion is missing. The data show about 2.1 million clones, 90% to 95% seen once. Naive CD8 cells, CD45RO-negative and positively selected for CCR7, excluded terminally differentiated effector memory CD45RA+ cells. Sequenced input: naive CD8+ T cells from PBMCs. Receptors originate from a man between 18 and 29 years old in good health. Some clones in this sample may be carry-over from other donors' samples.

About this clone: This specimen includes other DNA sequences encoding the same CDR3. The chain has TRBV28 and TRBJ2-7; TRBD2 is a possible D gene (5 bases). V dropped 3 bases and J dropped 2 bases, with 11 bases sitting between them. The CDR3 is 14 amino acids. Germline CDR1 MDHEN, CDR2 SYDVKM. CDR3 sequence (DNA): TGTGCCAGCAGTTTGAGTGGGAGCCCCTACGAGCAGTACTTC. Translation: CASSLSGSPYEQYF.

The chain joins TRBV28 to TRBJ2-4, with 13 bases aligning to TRBD2. The CDR3 loop spans 19 amino acids. V lost 5 bases and J lost 1; bases outside the gene matches: 11. Germline V gene data show CDR1 as MDHEN and CDR2 as SYDVKM. The CDR3 sequence: CASSPTPPGLAGAKNIQYF. CDR3 nucleotides: TGTGCCAGCAGTCCTACACCCCCGGGACTAGCGGGGGCCAAAAACATTCAGTACTTC.

The genes are TRBV14 and TRBJ1-2; 7 bases fit TRBD1. CDR3 size: 13 residues. Per germline, CDR1 SGHDN and CDR2 FVKESK. After removal of 3 bases from V and 3 bases from J, the junction contained 1 base not matched to a gene. CDR3 region: CASSHGQDYGYTF. In nucleotides, the CDR3 is TGTGCCAGCAGCCACGGACAGGACTATGGCTACACCTTC.

The chain carries TRBV7-6 and TRBJ2-5, with 7 bases fitting TRBD1. CDR1 is SGHVS and CDR2 is FNYEAQ in the germline V gene. This CDR3 spans 14 amino acids. J gave up 3 bases and V 3 bases, and 4 bases lay outside the gene matches. The CDR3 region has the DNA TGTGCCAGCAGCTTCCGGGACAGTAAAGAGACCCAGTACTTC. Translating it yields CASSFRDSKETQYF.

The chain links TRBV28 to TRBJ1-1; TRBD1 matches 7 bases. There are 14 residues in the CDR3. The germline CDR1 and CDR2 sequences are MDHEN and SYDVKM. V dropped 3 bases and J dropped 4; count of bases not matched to a gene: 5. The DNA for the CDR3 is TGTGCCAGCAGTTTCTATGGGACAGCCACTGAAGCTTTCTTT. It is translated as CASSFYGTATEAFF.

The V call is TRBV10-3, the J call TRBJ2-7, with D possibly matching TRBD1 (6 bases). Germline V gene data show CDR1 as ENHRY and CDR2 as SYGVKD. The germline V and J ends were trimmed by 0 bases and 2 bases, with 17 bases remaining between them. CDR3 length: 17 amino acids. This chain's CDR3 is CAISESSSRGFTYEQYF. Written as DNA, the CDR3 is TGTGCCATCAGTGAGTCATCGTCCAGGGGATTTACCTACGAGCAGTACTTC.

The chain joins TRBV5-8 to TRBJ1-1; D remains ambiguous. Germline V gene lookup returns CDR1 SGHTS and CDR2 YDEGEE. The CDR3 has 13 residues. V lost 6 bases to trimming and J lost 5 bases, with 14 bases between them. The CDR3, as DNA: TGTGCCAGCAACCACGGAGGGAAGACTGAAGCTTTCTTT. This translates into CASNHGGKTEAFF.

The V gene is TRBV28, the J gene TRBJ2-1, with 12 bases lining up with TRBD2. This CDR3 is built from 15 residues. The germline V gene encodes CDR1 MDHEN and CDR2 SYDVKM. V shed 6 bases, J shed 10 bases, and the junction held 10 bases outside the gene matches. CDR3 loop: CASSTGTSGPLEQFF. The CDR3 DNA reads TGTGCCAGCAGCACCGGGACTAGCGGGCCATTGGAGCAGTTCTTC.

The J gene is TRBJ2-7, the V gene TRBV9; D uncertain. Trimming removed 3 bases at V and 7 bases at J, with 14 bases between. Germline V gene sequence: CDR1 SGDLS, CDR2 YYNGEE. This CDR3 has 13 amino acids. The CDR3 region is CASSEAGPGEQYF. The CDR3 nucleotides are TGTGCCAGCAGCGAGGCCGGCCCCGGGGAGCAGTACTTC.

The chain recombines TRBV7-3 with TRBJ2-7; tentatively, D is TRBD1 or TRBD2 (6 bases each). V shed 1 base and J shed 2 bases, with 9 bases lying between them. The CDR3 consists of 14 residues. The germline CDR1 and CDR2 sequences are SGHTA and FQGTGA. The CDR3 bases are TGTGCCAGCAGCTTAAAAGGGGGGACCTACGAGCAGTACTTC. Translation gives CASSLKGGTYEQYF.

Only one count was recorded for this clone. The genes are TRBV27 and TRBJ2-2, with D possibly TRBD2 on 5 matching bases. V was pared by 6 bases and J by 5 bases, with 10 bases between. Per germline, CDR1 MNHEY and CDR2 SMNVEV (reference sequence). This CDR3 contains 13 residues. CDR3: CASRIGRTGELFF. CDR3 DNA sequence: TGTGCCAGCAGAATTGGGAGAACCGGGGAGCTGTTTTTT.

The chain employs TRBV28 and TRBJ1-6, with unresolved D. Looked up from germline, CDR1 is MDHEN and CDR2 is SYDVKM. The CDR3 is 11 amino acids. V was trimmed by 5 bases and J by 9 bases, leaving 5 bases between them. Here the CDR3 reads CASSGPSPLHF. Here the CDR3 DNA reads TGTGCCAGCAGTGGGCCTTCACCCCTCCACTTT.

The genes are TRBV4-1 and TRBJ1-4; 9 bases map to TRBD1. This CDR3 is built from 17 residues. CDR1 and CDR2 from the germline V gene are MGHRA and YSYEKL. The V and J ends lost 3 bases and 4 bases, in that order; junction bases with no gene match: 9. Written as DNA, the CDR3 is TGCGCCAGCAGCCATCGACAGGGGGGAACAAATAATGAAAAACTGTTTTTT. This encodes CASSHRQGGTNNEKLFF.

V is TRBV11-1 and J is TRBJ2-3; 7 nucleotides align to TRBD1. The CDR3 is made up of 16 amino acids. J gave up 0 bases and V 5 bases, and 8 bases lay outside the gene matches. The germline CDR1 and CDR2 sequences are SGHAT and FQDESV (reference sequence). For the CDR3, the DNA is TGTGCCAGCAGCCCTACAGGGGCTACTAGCACAGATACGCAGTATTTT. This codes for CASSPTGATSTDTQYF. Drawing the rest from reference TRBV11-1 and TRBJ2-3, the complete variable domain is EAEVAQSPRYKITEKSQAVAFWCDPISGHATLYWYRQILGQGPELLVQFQDESVVDDSQLPKDRFSAERLKGVDSTLKIQPAELGDSAMYLCASSPTGATSTDTQYFGPGTRLTVL.

The chain is built from TRBV27 and TRBJ2-1; D is uncertain. Trimming took 2 bases from V and 7 from J, leaving 9 bases between them. CDR3 length: 13 residues. CDR1 is MNHEY and CDR2 is SMNVEV in the germline V gene (reference sequence). The CDR3 sequence: CASSLTPINEQFF. Written as DNA, the CDR3 is TGTGCCAGCAGTTTAACCCCGATAAATGAGCAGTTCTTC.

This clone was detected once. The chain couples TRBV13 to TRBJ2-1, with 8 bases lining up with TRBD2. Germline CDR1 and CDR2: PRHDT and FYEKMQ (reference sequence). This CDR3 comprises 17 residues. With 5 bases clipped from V and 0 bases from J, the junction kept 9 bases outside the gene matches. The CDR3 is CASSDRQAGGSYNEQFF. The CDR3 DNA is TGTGCCAGCAGCGATCGGCAGGCGGGAGGCTCCTACAATGAGCAGTTCTTC.

V and J are TRBV7-9 and TRBJ2-7; a weak D match, TRBD2 (6 bases). The ends were cut back, 5 bases at V and 2 bases at J, with 13 bases in the middle. The CDR3 runs 14 residues. The germline V gene has CDR1 SEHNR and CDR2 FQNEAQ (reference sequence). DNA of the CDR3: TGTGCCAGCAGCAGCGCGCTAGCGACCTACGAGCAGTACTTC. Its protein is CASSSALATYEQYF.

V is TRBV15 and J is TRBJ2-7; 8 bases align to TRBD2. Trimming cost V 3 bases and J 2 bases; bases outside gene matches: 3. Germline assignment: CDR1 LNHNV and CDR2 YYDKDF (reference sequence). The CDR3 runs 14 residues. The CDR3 sequence: CATSSVGGAYEQYF. CDR3 nucleotides: TGTGCCACCAGCAGCGTCGGGGGGGCCTACGAGCAGTACTTC. The variable domain in full, completed from reference TRBV15 and TRBJ2-7, reads DAMVIQNPRYQVTQFGKPVTLSCSQTLNHNVMYWYQQKSSQAPKLLFHYYDKDFNNEADTPDNFQSRRPNTSFCFLDIRSPGLGDTAMYLCATSSVGGAYEQYFGPGTRLTVT.

This rearrangement joins TRBV28 to TRBJ2-2; 8 positions match TRBD1. Trimming removed 3 bases from V and 4 bases from J; junction bases left unmatched: 7. This CDR3 spans 16 amino acids. Germline CDR1 MDHEN, CDR2 SYDVKM. The CDR3 loop is CASSFADRGGTGELFF. CDR3 DNA: TGTGCCAGCAGTTTTGCCGACAGGGGAGGCACCGGGGAGCTGTTTTTT.

The chain couples TRBV7-9 to TRBJ1-2; D gene unclear. This CDR3 comprises 13 residues. The germline V gene encodes CDR1 SEHNR and CDR2 FQNEAQ (reference sequence). Trimming shortened V by 5 bases and J by 5 bases, and 12 bases separated the two germline ends. The CDR3 region has the DNA TGTGCCAGCAGCCCGAGGATGGATTATGGCTACACCTTC. Protein sequence: CASSPRMDYGYTF.

This chain joins TRBV27 and TRBJ1-2, with D perhaps TRBD1 (5 bases). V lost 4 bases, J lost 4 bases, and 13 bases lay in between. CDR1 and CDR2 (germline): MNHEY, SMNVEV (reference sequence). The CDR3 consists of 14 residues. The CDR3 loop reads CASSSRGAGYGYTF. In DNA, the CDR3 is TGTGCCAGCAGTTCCCGCGGGGCGGGCTATGGCTACACCTTC.

The rearrangement uses TRBV27 and TRBJ2-7; 10 positions agree with TRBD2. Germline-derived CDR1 and CDR2 are MNHEY and SMNVEV (reference sequence). With V trimmed by 6 bases and J by 6 bases, 8 bases remained unmatched. This CDR3 is 14 amino acids long. The CDR3 DNA sequence: TGTGCCAGCAGCCCACTAGCGGGACCCGTCGAGCAGTACTTC. This encodes CASSPLAGPVEQYF.

The chain has TRBV7-8 and TRBJ2-1; D is perhaps TRBD2 (5 bases). CDR1 and CDR2 (germline): SGHVS, FQNEAQ. CDR3 size: 13 residues. Trimming pared 2 bases from V and 6 bases from J, leaving 8 bases between. The CDR3: CASSLTSPNEQFF. The CDR3 bases are TGTGCCAGCAGCTTAACTAGTCCCAATGAGCAGTTCTTC.